This TCR beta chain was sequenced in a study of response to subunit inactivated influenza vaccine. The CDR3 runs 13 residues. Per germline, CDR1 SQVTM and CDR2 ANQGSEA. The ends lost 3 bases at V and 6 bases at J; junction bases unmatched: 5. TCRdb reanalysed the RT-PCR reads using MiXCR and keeps one entry per CDR3 protein. This repertoire shows 700,000 to 900,000 distinct CDR3 sequences, about 20% found once; its top ten account for roughly 10%. Remarks on this clonotype: The antigen is undetermined.

General study points: T cells newly recruited by each seasonal influenza vaccination are few, the authors suggested.

The chain uses TRBV29-1 and TRBJ2-1; 7 bases are a match to TRBD1. Sequenced material: PBMCs from blood, taken around 5 days after vaccination. The sequence was obtained from a man in his forties or fifties who received an inactivated influenza vaccine. The CDR3 reads CSVEGRGSNEQFF. CDR3 nucleotide sequence: TGCAGCGTTGAGGGCAGGGGGTCCAATGAGCAGTTCTTC.